The rows below give T cell receptor beta chains drawn from one sample of a study of T cell responses to AZD1222 COVID-19 vaccine. Some clones are missing from TCRdb's copy, which holds only in-frame ones; the method was immunoSEQ multiplex PCR. The sample lists 150,000 or so clones, 90% seen once, with 6% to 7.5% in the top ten. Specimen: peripheral blood, collected on day 0 of AZD1222 vaccination. The receptors here all came from an adult in good health. The CDR3 runs from the conserved cysteine through the conserved F or W. D genes are given only for firm matches. Size values are once, few and many counts, or a class for expanded clones, and some rows have none.

TRBJ2-1 . . TRBV3-1/TRBV3-2 TGTGCCAGCAGCCAAGATACGGGGGCGTACAATGAGCAGTTCTTC CASSQDTGAYNEQFF
TRBJ2-2 . TRBD1 TRBV30 TGTGTGGGGGACAGGAGAAGCGGGGAGCTGTTTTTT CVGDRRSGELFF
TRBJ2-7 . . TRBV13 TGTGCCAGCAGCTACACCGGGACTCCAAGCTCCTACGAGCAGTACTTC CASSYTGTPSSYEQYF
TRBJ2-7 . . TRBV25-1 TGTGCCAGCAGTGAATTAACAGCCTACGAGCAGTACTTC CASSELTAYEQYF
TRBJ2-7 . . TRBV7-2 TGTGCCAGCAGCCCGAGGGCGGGGCAGGGCTACGAGCAGTACTTC CASSPRAGQGYEQYF
TRBJ2-3 . TRBD1 TRBV11-2 TGTGCCAGCAGCTTACAAAGGGGGCGAGATACGCAGTATTTT CASSLQRGRDTQYF
TRBJ2-1 . TRBD2 TRBV6-2/TRBV6-3 TGTGCCAGCAGCACTGGGACTAGCGGGGGCGCTGGGCTCTTC CASSTGTSGGAGLF
TRBJ2-7 . TRBD1 TRBV19 TGTGCCAGTAGTACCTCAACAGGGGATGTCTACGAGCAGTACTTC CASSTSTGDVYEQYF
TRBJ2-5 . . TRBV7-3 TGTGCCAGCAGCCCAGCCGGAAAAGAGACCCAGTACTTC CASSPAGKETQYF
TRBJ1-5 . . TRBV28 TGTGCCAGCAGTCCCCGGGAGGTTAGGCAGCCCCAGCATTTT CASSPREVRQPQHF
TRBJ2-7 . . TRBV7-2 TGTGCCAGCAGCTTACCCGGGACAAGCATACGTGTCTACGAGCAGTACTTC CASSLPGTSIRVYEQYF
TRBJ1-1 . TRBD1 TRBV18 TGTGCCAGCTCACCACCCGGGACAGGGGGTGAAGCTTTCTTT CASSPPGTGGEAFF
TRBJ1-1 . . TRBV19 TGTGCCAGTAGTTCACAGGGAATGAACACTGAAGCTTTCTTT CASSSQGMNTEAFF
TRBJ1-2 . . TRBV28 TGTGCCAGCAGTTTAGGGGTAGCTAACTATGGCTACACCTTC CASSLGVANYGYTF
TRBJ2-7 . TRBD1 TRBV27 TGTGCCACCCCGGGACAGGGTGAAAACGAGCAGTACTTC CATPGQGENEQYF
TRBJ2-7 once . TRBV11-2 TGTGCCAGCAGCTTAGGGGGAGGCTACGAGCAGTACTTC CASSLGGGYEQYF
TRBJ2-3 . TRBD2 TRBV5-4 TGTGCCAGCAGATCCGGGACTAGCGGCACAGATACGCAGTATTTT CASRSGTSGTDTQYF
TRBJ2-7 many . TRBV27 TGTGCCAGCAGTTTACGGTTGTACAGCTACGAGCAGTACTTC CASSLRLYSYEQYF
TRBJ2-7 few TRBD1 TRBV2 TGTGCCAGCACTCGGACAGGGGACGAGCAGTACTTC CASTRTGDEQYF
TRBJ1-2 . . TRBV10-3 TGTGCCATCAGTGAGTCCGGCTATGGCTACACCTTC CAISESGYGYTF
TRBJ2-1 . TRBD1 TRBV29-1 TGCAGCGTTGGGAGGACAGGGGGGGTCGATGAGCAGTTCTTC CSVGRTGGVDEQFF
TRBJ2-2 . TRBD1 TRBV7-2 TGTGCCAGCAGCTCCCGGACAGGCGGGACCGGGGAGCTGTTTTTT CASSSRTGGTGELFF
TRBJ2-2 . . TRBV9 TGTGCCAGCAATACAGGGACGGGAGGCGGGGAGCTGTTTTTT CASNTGTGGGELFF
TRBJ1-2 . . TRBV4-1 TGCGCCAGCAGCCAACTCGCCAGCCGGGGCTATGGCTACACCTTC CASSQLASRGYGYTF
TRBJ1-4 . TRBD1 TRBV30 TGTGCCTGGAGTGTTCTGGGACAGGGAGATGAAAAACTGTTTTTT CAWSVLGQGDEKLFF
TRBJ2-1 . TRBD2 TRBV7-3 TGTGCCAGCAGCTTGGGGGGGAGCCCCCATGAGCAGTTCTTC CASSLGGSPHEQFF
TRBJ1-1 once TRBD1 TRBV6-6 TGTGCCAGCAGTCAGAGACAGGGTCGTCACATGAACACTGAAGCTTTCTTT CASSQRQGRHMNTEAFF
TRBJ1-2 . . TRBV6-5 TGTGCCAGCCGAAGAAACTATGGCTACACCTTC CASRRNYGYTF
TRBJ2-5 . TRBD2 TRBV2 TGTGCCAGCTGGACTAGCGGGGGACAAGAGACCCAGTACTTC CASWTSGGQETQYF
TRBJ2-1 . . TRBV5-8 TGTGCCAGCAGCTCAGGGTACCACAATGAGCAGTTCTTC CASSSGYHNEQFF
TRBJ2-6 . . TRBV5-4 TGTGCCAGCAGCCTCCCAGGGGACTCTGGGGCCAACGTCCTGACTTTC CASSLPGDSGANVLTF
TRBJ1-2 . TRBD1 TRBV9 TGTGCCAGCAGTAGAACAGGGGAACAGAGCTATGGCTACACCTTC CASSRTGEQSYGYTF
TRBJ1-6 . TRBD1 TRBV6-1 TGTGCCAGCAGTGAAGACCCGGGACAGGGTGTTACCTCACCCCTCCACTTT CASSEDPGQGVTSPLHF
TRBJ1-2 . . TRBV19 TGTGCCATATCTGTCGGACCTAACTATGGCTACACCTTC CAISVGPNYGYTF
TRBJ1-5 . . TRBV5-5 TGTGCCAGCAGCTTGAGTACCGCGGTTCAGCCCCAGCATTTT CASSLSTAVQPQHF
TRBJ1-5 . TRBD1 TRBV25-1 TGTGCCAGCAGTGATATCGACAGGGGTCGGAATCAGCCCCAGCATTTT CASSDIDRGRNQPQHF
TRBJ2-3 once . TRBV4-3 TGCGCCAGCAGCCAACCGGACAGTTCCACAGATACGCAGTATTTT CASSQPDSSTDTQYF
TRBJ1-5 . . TRBV28 TGTGCCAGCAGTTTGGGGGGTATACAGGGCCAGCCCCAGCATTTT CASSLGGIQGQPQHF
TRBJ1-2 . . TRBV11-2 TGTGCCAGCAGCTTAGATGCGGGGATCGGCTACACCTTC CASSLDAGIGYTF
TRBJ1-2 . . TRBV3-1/TRBV3-2 TGTGCCAGCAGCCAAGACGGGTATGGCTACACCTTC CASSQDGYGYTF
TRBJ1-2 . TRBD1 TRBV4-3 TGCGCCAGCAGCCCGGGACAGGGAGTCTACACCTTC CASSPGQGVYTF
TRBJ2-2 . . TRBV28 TGTGCCAGCAGTCCCTCTTACTTAAACGGGGAGCTGTTTTTT CASSPSYLNGELFF
TRBJ1-2 . . TRBV24-1 TGTGCCACCAGTGTAGGGAACAGCGTCTATGGCTACACCTTC CATSVGNSVYGYTF
TRBJ2-7 . . TRBV6-5 TGTGCCAGCAGTCACGGGGAGGGGGCAAGCGAGCAGTACTTC CASSHGEGASEQYF
TRBJ2-2 once TRBD2 TRBV29-1 TGCAGCGTTATCGACAGCCGGGGGGCCGGGGAGCTGTTTTTT CSVIDSRGAGELFF
TRBJ1-1 . . TRBV3-1/TRBV3-2 TGTGCCAGCAGCCTAGAGGGCACTGAAGCTTTCTTT CASSLEGTEAFF
TRBJ2-5 medium-sized TRBD2 TRBV9 TGTGCCAGCAGCGTATTAAGCGGGGGGTACCAAGAGACCCAGTACTTC CASSVLSGGYQETQYF
TRBJ1-2 . TRBD1 TRBV25-1 TGTGCCAGCAGTGAATTAGGGGGCAGTGGCTATGGCTACACCTTC CASSELGGSGYGYTF
TRBJ2-7 . TRBD2 TRBV27 TGTGCCAGCAGCTCTAGCGGGGTAGGGGAGCAGTACTTC CASSSSGVGEQYF
TRBJ1-6 . . TRBV11-2 TGTGCCAGCAGCTTCCGGCCCTATAATTCACCCCTCCACTTT CASSFRPYNSPLHF
TRBJ1-3 few . TRBV28 TGTGCCGCCTGCCCAGCGGACGGCTCTGGAAACACCATATATTTT CAACPADGSGNTIYF
TRBJ1-2 . TRBD1 TRBV18 TGTGCCAGCTCACCACCTTCTCTGAGACAGGGGTCCTATGGCTACACCTTC CASSPPSLRQGSYGYTF
TRBJ1-4 . . TRBV10-3 TGTGCCATCAGTGAGCGGACGGATAATGAAAAACTGTTTTTT CAISERTDNEKLFF